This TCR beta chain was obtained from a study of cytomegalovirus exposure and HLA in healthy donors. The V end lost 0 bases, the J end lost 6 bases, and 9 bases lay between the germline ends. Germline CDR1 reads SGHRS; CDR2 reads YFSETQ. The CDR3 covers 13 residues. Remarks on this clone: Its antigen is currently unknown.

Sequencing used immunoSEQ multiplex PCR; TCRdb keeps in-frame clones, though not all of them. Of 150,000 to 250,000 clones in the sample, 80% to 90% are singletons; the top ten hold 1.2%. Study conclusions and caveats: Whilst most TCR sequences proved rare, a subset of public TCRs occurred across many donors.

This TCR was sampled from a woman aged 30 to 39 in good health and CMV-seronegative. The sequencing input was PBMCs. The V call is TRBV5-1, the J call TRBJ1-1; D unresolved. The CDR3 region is CASSLVAGSEAFF. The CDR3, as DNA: TGCGCCAGCAGCTTGGTTGCAGGCTCTGAAGCTTTCTTT.